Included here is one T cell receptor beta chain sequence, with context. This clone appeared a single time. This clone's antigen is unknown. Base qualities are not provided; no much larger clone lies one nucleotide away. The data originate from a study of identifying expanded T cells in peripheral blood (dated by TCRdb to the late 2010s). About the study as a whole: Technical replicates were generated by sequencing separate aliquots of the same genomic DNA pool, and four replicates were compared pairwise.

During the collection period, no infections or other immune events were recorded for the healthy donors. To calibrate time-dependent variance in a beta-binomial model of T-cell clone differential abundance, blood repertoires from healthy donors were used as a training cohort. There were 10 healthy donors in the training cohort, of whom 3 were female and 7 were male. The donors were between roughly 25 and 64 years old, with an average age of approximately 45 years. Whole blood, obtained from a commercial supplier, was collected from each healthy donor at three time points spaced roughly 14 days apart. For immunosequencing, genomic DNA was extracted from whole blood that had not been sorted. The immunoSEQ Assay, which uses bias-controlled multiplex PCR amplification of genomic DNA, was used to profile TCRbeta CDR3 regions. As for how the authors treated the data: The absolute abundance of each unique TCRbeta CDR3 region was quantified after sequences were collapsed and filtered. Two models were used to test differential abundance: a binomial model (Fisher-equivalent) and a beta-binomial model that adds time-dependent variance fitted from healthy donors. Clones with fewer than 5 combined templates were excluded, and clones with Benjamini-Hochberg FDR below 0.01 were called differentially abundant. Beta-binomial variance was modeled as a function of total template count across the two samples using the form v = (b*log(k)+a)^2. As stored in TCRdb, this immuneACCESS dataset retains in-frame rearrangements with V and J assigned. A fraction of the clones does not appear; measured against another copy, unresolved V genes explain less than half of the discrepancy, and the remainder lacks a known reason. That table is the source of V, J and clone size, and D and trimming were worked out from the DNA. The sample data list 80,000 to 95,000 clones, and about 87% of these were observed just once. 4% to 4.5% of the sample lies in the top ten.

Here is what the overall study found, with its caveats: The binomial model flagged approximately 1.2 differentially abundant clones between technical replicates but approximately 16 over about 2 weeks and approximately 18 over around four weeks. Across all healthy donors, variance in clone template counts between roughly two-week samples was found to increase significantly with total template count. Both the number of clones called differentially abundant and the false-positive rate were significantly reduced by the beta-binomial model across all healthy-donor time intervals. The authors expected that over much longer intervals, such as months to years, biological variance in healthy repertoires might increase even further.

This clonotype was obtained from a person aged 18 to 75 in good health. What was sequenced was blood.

The CDR3 region has the sequence CASSWNAGGEQFF. The DNA reads as follows: TGTGCCAGCAGCTGGAACGCCGGTGGTGAGCAGTTCTTC. The chain is assembled from TRBV11-3 and TRBJ2-1; no D segment can be confidently identified. CDR1 and CDR2, per the germline V gene, are SGHNT and YENEEA. The CDR3 runs 13 residues from the cysteine to the phenylalanine. Kept here is only the CDR3 DNA, which spans 39 bases and is read in frame from base 1. V is shortened by 4 bases, J by 9 bases, and the region joining them spans 13 bases.